This TCR beta chain comes out of a study of T-cell reconstitution after alpha-beta-depleted transplantation in children. Unique molecular identifiers tagged the TCRbeta library. Via MiXCR, TCRdb re-called the PCR reads, giving one row per CDR3 protein. The table records approximately 400,000 distinct CDR3 sequences, roughly 16% of them present only once. Comments on this clonotype: Its antigen remains unknown.

Study-level findings and limits: Approximately two months post-transplant, alpha-beta T cells reportedly originated from several hundred expanded graft clones.

This CDR3 contains 15 residues. Germline CDR1 is MNHNS and CDR2 is SASEGT. J was trimmed by 6 bases and V by 5 bases; bases with no gene match: 5. The sequence came from a boy under two years old who had a stem cell transplant for Wiskott-Aldrich syndrome, so the T cells may come from the graft donor. Specimen: PBMCs, mostly from graft donor cells, collected 360 days after TCRalphabeta/CD19-depleted stem cell transplant. The gene calls are TRBV6-1 and TRBJ2-4; 12 bases map to TRBD2. This CDR3 is CASSTGLAGRNIQYF. Written as DNA, the CDR3 is TGTGCCAGCAGTACCGGACTAGCGGGACGAAACATTCAGTACTTC.